These 12 T cell receptor beta chains were all obtained from the same sample, sequenced in a study of blood T cell repertoires in COVID-19. The repertoire was sequenced with immunoSEQ multiplex PCR; TCRdb's copy has only in-frame clones and lacks some. The profile covers approximately 110,000 clones, with about two thirds appearing a single time and 0.7% to 1% taken by the ten largest. Sequenced material: peripheral blood. The receptors come from a human donor with acute or convalescent COVID-19. The donor label of this sample is uncertain.

The V call is TRBV5-6, the J call TRBJ2-3; D gene ambiguous. Looked up from germline, CDR1 is SGHDT and CDR2 is YYEEEE. V gave up 1 base and J gave up 2 bases, with 5 bases separating them. The CDR3 is made up of 13 amino acids. CDR3 sequence (DNA): TGTGCCAGCAGCTTGACAGACACAGATACGCAGTATTTT. Its protein product is CASSLTDTDTQYF.

The J gene is TRBJ1-2, the V gene TRBV7-2; D is possibly TRBD1 (6 bases). V was clipped by 5 bases and J by 0 bases, with 13 bases between them. Germline values: CDR1 SGHTA, CDR2 FQGNSA. This CDR3 has 15 amino acids. CDR3 in amino acids: CASSAWTATNYGYTF. The CDR3, as DNA: TGTGCCAGCAGCGCCTGGACAGCTACTAACTATGGCTACACCTTC.

This clone was observed a few times. The chain is built from TRBV27 and TRBJ2-3, with D possibly TRBD2 on 5 matching bases. The CDR3 consists of 16 residues. Germline CDR1 is MNHEY and CDR2 is SMNVEV (reference sequence). V lost 3 bases, J lost 1 base, and 14 bases lay in between. For the CDR3, the DNA is TGTGCCAGCAGTTTTTCTGGGAGCTATGGCACAGATACGCAGTATTTT. Translated, it gives CASSFSGSYGTDTQYF.

This clone was observed a few times. The J gene is TRBJ1-2, the V gene TRBV6-5; no firm D call. This CDR3 has 15 residues. Per the germline V gene, CDR1 is MNHEY and CDR2 is SVGAGI. Between the trimmed V and J ends, which lost 2 bases and 2 bases, there was a span of 12 bases. CDR3 sequence: CASSYTFSGNYGYTF. CDR3 sequence (DNA): TGTGCCAGCAGTTACACCTTCTCTGGCAACTATGGCTACACCTTC.

V usage is TRBV5-1 and J usage is TRBJ1-4; 8 nucleotides align to TRBD1. The germline V gene encodes CDR1 SGHRS and CDR2 YFSETQ. The CDR3 sequence is 14 residues long. V lost 4 bases, J lost 4 bases, and 3 bases stayed unmatched. CDR3 sequence: CASSRTGNNEKLFF. The CDR3, as DNA: TGCGCCAGCAGCCGGACAGGGAATAATGAAAAACTGTTTTTT.

The chain joins TRBV27 to TRBJ1-6; maybe TRBD1 (6 bases). The germline V gene encodes CDR1 MNHEY and CDR2 SMNVEV (reference sequence). The CDR3 contains 14 residues. V was clipped by 3 bases and J by 8 bases, with 11 bases between them. CDR3 residues: CASSFGTTYSPLHF. In DNA form, the CDR3 reads TGTGCCAGCAGTTTCGGGACAACGTATTCACCCCTCCACTTT.

This clone was recorded only once. The chain is built from TRBV27 and TRBJ2-3; 14 nucleotides align to TRBD2. CDR1 is MNHEY and CDR2 is SMNVEV in the germline V gene (reference sequence). J lost 5 bases, V lost 3 bases, and 10 bases had no gene match. The CDR3 has 18 amino acids. The CDR3: CASSLYQRLAGGQDTQYF. The CDR3 DNA is TGTGCCAGCAGTTTGTACCAAAGACTAGCGGGGGGGCAAGATACGCAGTATTTT.

The rearrangement links TRBV27 to TRBJ1-4, with a weak D call TRBD1 (6 bases). Deletions cut 5 bases from V and 4 bases from J, with 11 bases between. CDR3 length: 14 residues. CDR1 is MNHEY, CDR2 SMNVEV, per germline (reference sequence). The CDR3 protein is CASSVQGNNEKLFF. The CDR3 DNA reads TGTGCCAGCAGTGTACAGGGTAATAATGAAAAACTGTTTTTT. Using reference TRBV27 and TRBJ1-4 for the parts outside the CDR3, the full variable domain is EAQVTQNPRYLITVTGKKLTVTCSQNMNHEYMSWYRQDPGLGLRQIYYSMNVEVTDKGDVPEGYKVSRKEKRNFPLILESPSPNQTSLYFCASSVQGNNEKLFFGSGTQLSVL.

This clone showed up just a few times. Other DNA sequences of this sample code for an identical CDR3. The chain links TRBV2 to TRBJ1-5; 7 nucleotides agree with TRBD1. The germline V gene has CDR1 SNHLY and CDR2 FYNNEI. The CDR3 is 14 residues long. With 6 bases clipped from V and 1 base from J, the junction kept 3 bases outside the gene matches. CDR3 nucleotides: TGTGCCAGCAGGGGGGACAGCAGCAATCAGCCCCAGCATTTT. This codes for CASRGDSSNQPQHF.

The V call is TRBV4-1, the J call TRBJ1-6; the match to TRBD1 covers 7 bases. Germline V gene lookup returns CDR1 MGHRA and CDR2 YSYEKL. V lost 1 base and J lost 7; bases outside the gene matches: 7. The CDR3 runs to 16 residues. The CDR3 here is CASSQASGTANSPLHF. The CDR3, as DNA: TGCGCCAGCAGCCAAGCATCAGGGACAGCAAATTCACCCCTCCACTTT.

A word on this clone: This may come from a read error, since a much larger clone is one base off. V usage is TRBV24-1 and J usage is TRBJ2-5, with D possibly matching TRBD1 (7 bases). Trimming took off 4 bases at V and 2 bases at J, with 28 bases between the two ends. The CDR3 is 20 residues long. Germline V CDR1 and CDR2: KGHDR, SFDVKD. CDR3 bases: TGTGCCACCAGTGAAGGAGGACTCGGGACAGCCTACGGGGGACAAGAGACCCAGTACTTC. This sequence encodes CATSEGGLGTAYGGQETQYF.

The rearrangement links TRBV28 to TRBJ2-5, with 11 bases matching TRBD2. Unmatched junction bases numbered 4, after V lost 5 bases and J lost 2 bases. Germline V CDR1 and CDR2: MDHEN, SYDVKM. The CDR3 consists of 15 residues. CDR3 DNA: TGTGCCAGCAGTCGACGGACTAGCGGGCAAGAGACCCAGTACTTC. As protein: CASSRRTSGQETQYF.